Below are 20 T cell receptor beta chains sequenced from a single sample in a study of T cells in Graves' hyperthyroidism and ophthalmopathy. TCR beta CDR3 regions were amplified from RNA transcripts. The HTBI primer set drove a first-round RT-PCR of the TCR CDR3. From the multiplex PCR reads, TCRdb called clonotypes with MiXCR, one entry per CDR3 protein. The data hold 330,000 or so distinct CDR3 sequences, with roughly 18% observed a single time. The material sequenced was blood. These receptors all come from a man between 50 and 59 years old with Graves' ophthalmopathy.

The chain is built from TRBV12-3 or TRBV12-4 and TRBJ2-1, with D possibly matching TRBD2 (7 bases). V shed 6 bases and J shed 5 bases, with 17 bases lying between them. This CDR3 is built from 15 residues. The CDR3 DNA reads TGTGCCAGCAGCTTGCGGGAGACAGGCCACAATGAGCAGTTCTTC. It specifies CASSLRETGHNEQFF.

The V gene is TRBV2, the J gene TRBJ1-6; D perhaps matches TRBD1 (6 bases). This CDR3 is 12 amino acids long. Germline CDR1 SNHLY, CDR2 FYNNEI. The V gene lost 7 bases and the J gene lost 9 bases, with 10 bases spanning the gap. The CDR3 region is CASNPDSSPLHF. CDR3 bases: TGTGCCAGCAACCCGGACAGTTCACCCCTCCACTTT.

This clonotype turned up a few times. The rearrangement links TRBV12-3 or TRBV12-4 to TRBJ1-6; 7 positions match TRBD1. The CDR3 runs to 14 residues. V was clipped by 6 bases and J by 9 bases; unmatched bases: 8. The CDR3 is CASSLTGAGSPLHF. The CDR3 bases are TGTGCCAGCAGCCTCACAGGGGCGGGTTCACCCCTCCACTTT.

Here the CDR3 DNA reads TGTGCCAGCAGCCAAGGGACGGGGCGGGAGACCCAGTACTTC. As protein: CASSQGTGRETQYF. The chain couples TRBV3-1 to TRBJ2-5; either TRBD1 or TRBD2 may fit D (5 bases each). V was trimmed by 1 base and J by 5 bases, leaving 11 bases between them. The CDR3 runs to 14 residues. Germline CDR1 LGHDT, CDR2 YNNKEL (reference sequence).

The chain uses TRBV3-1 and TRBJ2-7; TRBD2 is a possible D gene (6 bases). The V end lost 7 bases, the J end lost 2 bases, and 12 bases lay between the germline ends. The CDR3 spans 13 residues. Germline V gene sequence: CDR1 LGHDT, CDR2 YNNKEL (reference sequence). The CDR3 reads CASTYGSAYEQYF. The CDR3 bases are TGTGCCAGCACCTACGGGAGCGCCTACGAGCAGTACTTC.

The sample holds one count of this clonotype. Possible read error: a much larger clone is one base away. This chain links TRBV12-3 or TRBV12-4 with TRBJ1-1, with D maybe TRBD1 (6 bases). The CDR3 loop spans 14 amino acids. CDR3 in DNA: TGTGCCGGCAGTTTTGCAGGGGAGAACACTGAAGCTTTCTTT. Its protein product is CAGSFAGENTEAFF.

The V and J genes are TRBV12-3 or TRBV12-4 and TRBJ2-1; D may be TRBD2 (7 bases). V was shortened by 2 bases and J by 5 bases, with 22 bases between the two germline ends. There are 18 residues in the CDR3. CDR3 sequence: CASSLISLGGGYHNEQFF. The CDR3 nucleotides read TGTGCCAGCAGTTTAATTAGTCTGGGCGGGGGCTACCACAATGAGCAGTTCTTC.

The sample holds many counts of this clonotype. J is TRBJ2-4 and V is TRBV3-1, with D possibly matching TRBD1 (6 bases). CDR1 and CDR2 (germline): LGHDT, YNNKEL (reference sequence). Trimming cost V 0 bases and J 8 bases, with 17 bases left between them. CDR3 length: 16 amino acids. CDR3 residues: CASSQDTGLFSDIQYF. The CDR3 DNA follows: TGTGCCAGCAGCCAAGACACAGGGTTATTTAGTGACATTCAGTACTTC. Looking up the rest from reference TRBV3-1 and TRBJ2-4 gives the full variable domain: DTAVSQTPKYLVTQMGNDKSIKCEQNLGHDTMYWYKQDSKKFLKIMFSYNNKELIINETVPNRFSPKSPDKAHLNLHINSLELGDSAVYFCASSQDTGLFSDIQYFGAGTRLSVL.

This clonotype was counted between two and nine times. CDR3 region: CSVVGEGGSDEQYF. The CDR3, as DNA: TGCAGCGTTGTGGGGGAAGGGGGTTCCGACGAGCAGTACTTC. The chain is built from TRBV29-1 and TRBJ2-7, with D tentatively TRBD1 (6 bases). Looked up from germline, CDR1 is SQVTM and CDR2 is ANQGSEA. Trimming took off 4 bases at V and 5 bases at J, with 18 bases between the two ends. The CDR3 is 14 amino acids.

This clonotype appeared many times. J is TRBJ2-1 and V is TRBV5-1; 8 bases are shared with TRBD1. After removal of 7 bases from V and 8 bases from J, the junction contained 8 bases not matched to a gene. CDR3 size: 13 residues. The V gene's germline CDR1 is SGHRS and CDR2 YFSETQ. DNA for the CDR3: TGCGCCAGCTTACAGGGGGATGGCTATGAGCAGTTCTTC. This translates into CASLQGDGYEQFF.

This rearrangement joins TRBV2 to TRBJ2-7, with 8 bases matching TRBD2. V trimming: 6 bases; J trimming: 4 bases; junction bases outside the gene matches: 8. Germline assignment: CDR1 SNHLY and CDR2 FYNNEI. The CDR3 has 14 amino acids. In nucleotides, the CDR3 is TGTGCCAGCAGGCCGGGACTAGAGCTATACGAGCAGTACTTC. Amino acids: CASRPGLELYEQYF.

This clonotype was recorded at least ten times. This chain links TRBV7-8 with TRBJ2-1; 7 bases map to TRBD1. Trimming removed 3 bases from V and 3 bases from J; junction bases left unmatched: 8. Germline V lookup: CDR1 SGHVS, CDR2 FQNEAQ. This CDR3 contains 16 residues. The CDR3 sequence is CASSFRQGRDYNEQFF. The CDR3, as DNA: TGTGCCAGCAGCTTTAGACAGGGTCGGGACTACAATGAGCAGTTCTTC.

CDR3 nucleotides: TGCAGTGCGTCTTCCCTGGCTTTACGAGAGCAGTACTTC. Translation gives CSASSLALREQYF. J is TRBJ2-7 and V is TRBV20-1; no reliable D call. CDR1 is DFQATT, CDR2 SNEGSKA, per germline (reference sequence). V was trimmed by 6 bases and J by 7 bases, leaving 19 bases between them. The CDR3 runs 13 residues.

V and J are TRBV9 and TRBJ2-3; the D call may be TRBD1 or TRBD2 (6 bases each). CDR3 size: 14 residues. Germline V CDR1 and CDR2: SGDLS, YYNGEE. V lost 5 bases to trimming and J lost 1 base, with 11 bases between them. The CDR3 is CASRKGEGTDTQYF. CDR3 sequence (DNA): TGTGCCAGCAGGAAGGGGGAGGGCACAGATACGCAGTATTTT.

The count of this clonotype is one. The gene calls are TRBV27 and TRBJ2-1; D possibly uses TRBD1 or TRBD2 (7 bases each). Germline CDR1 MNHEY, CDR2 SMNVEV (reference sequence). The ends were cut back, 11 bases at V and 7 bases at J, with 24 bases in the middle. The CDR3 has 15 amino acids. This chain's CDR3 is CAALPRGGQGNEQFF. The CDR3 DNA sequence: TGTGCCGCACTACCCAGGGGGGGGCAGGGGAATGAGCAGTTCTTC.

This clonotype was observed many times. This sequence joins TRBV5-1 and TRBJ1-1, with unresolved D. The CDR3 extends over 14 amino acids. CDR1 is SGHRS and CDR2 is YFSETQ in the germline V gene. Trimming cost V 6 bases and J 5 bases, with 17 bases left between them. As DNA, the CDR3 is TGCGCCAGCACCCGGGGAGGCTTGGGTACTGAAGCTTTCTTT. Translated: CASTRGGLGTEAFF.

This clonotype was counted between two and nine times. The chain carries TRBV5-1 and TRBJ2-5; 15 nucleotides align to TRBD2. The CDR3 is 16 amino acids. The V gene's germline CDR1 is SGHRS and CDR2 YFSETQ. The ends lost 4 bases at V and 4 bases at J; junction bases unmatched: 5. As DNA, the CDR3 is TGCGCCAGCAGCACGGGACTAGCGGGAGGACTAGAGACCCAGTACTTC. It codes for CASSTGLAGGLETQYF. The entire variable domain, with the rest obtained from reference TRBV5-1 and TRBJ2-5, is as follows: KAGVTQTPRYLIKTRGQQVTLSCSPISGHRSVSWYQQTPGQGLQFLFEYFSETQRNKGNFPGRFSGRQFSNSRSEMNVSTLELGDSALYLCASSTGLAGGLETQYFGPGTRLLVL.

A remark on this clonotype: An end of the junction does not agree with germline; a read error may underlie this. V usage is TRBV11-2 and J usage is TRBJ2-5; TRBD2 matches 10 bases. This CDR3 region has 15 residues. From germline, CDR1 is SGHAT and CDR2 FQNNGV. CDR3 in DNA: TGTGCCTGCAGCCCCGAACGGACTAGCGGAGAGACCCAGTACTTC. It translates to CACSPERTSGETQYF.

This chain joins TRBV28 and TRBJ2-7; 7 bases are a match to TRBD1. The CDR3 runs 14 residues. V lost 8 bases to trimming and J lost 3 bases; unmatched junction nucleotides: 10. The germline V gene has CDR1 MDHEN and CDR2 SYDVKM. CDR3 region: CASLGTESVYEQYF. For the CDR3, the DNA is TGTGCCAGCCTTGGGACAGAATCGGTCTACGAGCAGTACTTC.

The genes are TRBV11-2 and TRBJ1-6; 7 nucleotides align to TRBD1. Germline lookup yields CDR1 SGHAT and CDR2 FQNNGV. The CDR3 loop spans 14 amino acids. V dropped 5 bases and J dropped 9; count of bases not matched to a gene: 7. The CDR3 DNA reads TGTGCCAGCAGCGGGACAGATGTGTCTTCACCCCTCCACTTT. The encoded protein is CASSGTDVSSPLHF.